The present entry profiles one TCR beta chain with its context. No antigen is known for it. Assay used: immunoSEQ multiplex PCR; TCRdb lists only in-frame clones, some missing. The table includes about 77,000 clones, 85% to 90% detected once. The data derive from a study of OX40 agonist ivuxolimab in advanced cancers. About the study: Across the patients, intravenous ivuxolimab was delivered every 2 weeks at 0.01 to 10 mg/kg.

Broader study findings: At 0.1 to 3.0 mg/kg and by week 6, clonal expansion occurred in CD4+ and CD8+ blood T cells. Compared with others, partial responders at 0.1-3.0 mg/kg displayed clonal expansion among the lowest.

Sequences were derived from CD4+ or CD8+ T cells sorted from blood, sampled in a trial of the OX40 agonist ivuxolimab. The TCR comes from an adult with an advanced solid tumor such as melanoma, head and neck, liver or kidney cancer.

CDR3: CASSTLQRNIQYF. The CDR3 bases are TGTGCCAGTAGTACCTTACAGAGAAACATTCAGTACTTC. This chain links TRBV19 with TRBJ2-4; no definite D call. V lost 4 bases to trimming and J lost 6 bases, with 10 bases between them. This CDR3 spans 13 amino acids. Germline CDR1 and CDR2: LNHDA and SQIVND (reference sequence).